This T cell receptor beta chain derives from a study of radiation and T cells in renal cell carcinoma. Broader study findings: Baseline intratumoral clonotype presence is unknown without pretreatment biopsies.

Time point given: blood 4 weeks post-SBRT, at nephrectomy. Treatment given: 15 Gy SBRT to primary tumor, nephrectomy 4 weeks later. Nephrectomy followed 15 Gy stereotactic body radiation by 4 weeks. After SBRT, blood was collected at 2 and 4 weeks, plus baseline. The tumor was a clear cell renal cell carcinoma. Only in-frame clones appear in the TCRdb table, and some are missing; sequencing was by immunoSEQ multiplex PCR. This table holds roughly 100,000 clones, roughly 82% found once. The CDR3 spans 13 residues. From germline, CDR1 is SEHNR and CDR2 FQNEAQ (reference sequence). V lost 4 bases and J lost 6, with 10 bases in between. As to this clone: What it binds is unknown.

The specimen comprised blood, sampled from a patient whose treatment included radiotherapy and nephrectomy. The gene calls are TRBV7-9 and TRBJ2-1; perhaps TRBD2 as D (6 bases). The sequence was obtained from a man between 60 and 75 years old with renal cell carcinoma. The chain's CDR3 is CASSSLGGNEQFF. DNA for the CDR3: TGTGCCAGCAGCTCCCTCGGGGGCAATGAGCAGTTCTTC. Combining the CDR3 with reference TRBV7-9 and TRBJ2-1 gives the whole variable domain DTGVSQNPRHKITKRGQNVTFRCDPISEHNRLYWYRQTLGQGPEFLTYFQNEAQLEKSRLLSDRFSAERPKGSFSTLEIQRTEQGDSAMYLCASSSLGGNEQFFGPGTRLTVL.